The 3 T cell receptor beta chains presented below share a single source sample, sequenced in a study of blood T cell repertoires in COVID-19. Measured with immunoSEQ multiplex PCR; TCRdb has only the in-frame clones, and not every one. Among approximately 83,000 clones listed, over 80% were seen once. Sequenced input: peripheral blood. Receptors originate from a man aged 45 to 65 with acute or convalescent COVID-19.

Here the CDR3 DNA reads TGCGCCAGCAGCTTGGGCAGACAGATGAACACTGAAGCTTTCTTT. Protein sequence: CASSLGRQMNTEAFF. The gene calls are TRBV5-1 and TRBJ1-1; TRBD1 is a possible D gene (5 bases). CDR3 size: 15 residues. Germline V gene sequence: CDR1 SGHRS, CDR2 YFSETQ. The V gene lost 0 bases and the J gene lost 0 bases, with 9 bases spanning the gap.

V is TRBV5-5 and J is TRBJ2-1, with 9 bases aligning to TRBD1. The CDR3 has 14 amino acids. V lost 4 bases to trimming and J lost 6 bases; unmatched junction nucleotides: 5. The germline V gene encodes CDR1 SGHKS and CDR2 YYEKEE (reference sequence). CDR3 loop: CASSRTGEGNEQFF. The CDR3 region has the DNA TGTGCCAGCAGCCGGACAGGGGAAGGCAATGAGCAGTTCTTC.

A note on this clone: Other DNA sequences of this sample code for an identical CDR3. V gene TRBV10-1 combines with J gene TRBJ2-7; 9 bases agree with TRBD1. Unmatched junction bases numbered 1, after V lost 2 bases and J lost 2 bases. Germline V gives CDR1 WNHNN, CDR2 SYGVQD (reference sequence). This CDR3 has 14 amino acids. DNA for the CDR3: TGCGCCAGCAGTGAGAACAGGGGGCCCTACGAGCAGTACTTC. It is translated as CASSENRGPYEQYF.